This T cell receptor beta chain was sequenced for a study of T cell responses to AZD1222 COVID-19 vaccine. Whole-study results and caveats: Donors were chiefly white British, with a greater number of females, and clonal diversity was perhaps underestimated.

Clones were read by immunoSEQ multiplex PCR, and TCRdb kept only the in-frame ones, dropping some. The sample consists of about 140,000 clones, about 90% of them appearing once. This clone was seen a single time. Its antigen is still unknown. After removal of 6 bases from V and 5 bases from J, the junction contained 10 bases not matched to a gene. The CDR3 is 15 amino acids. From germline, CDR1 is KGHSH and CDR2 LQKENI. The material was peripheral blood, obtained 28 days after the second dose of the MenACWY control vaccine. This TCR was sampled from an adult who received the MenACWY meningococcal vaccine as a control. The V gene is TRBV18, the J gene TRBJ2-1, with 7 bases fitting TRBD2. The CDR3 DNA sequence: TGTGCCAGCTCGCCTAGCGGCACCTGGGACAATGAGCAGTTCTTC. Its translation: CASSPSGTWDNEQFF.